A single sample gave rise to the 28 T cell receptor beta chains below, sequenced in a study of blood T cell repertoires in COVID-19. TCRdb's copy holds only in-frame clones and misses some; the assay was immunoSEQ multiplex PCR. The sample holds roughly 160,000 clones, 90% seen once. Sequenced material: peripheral blood. These receptor sequences come from a man aged 50 to 59 with acute or convalescent COVID-19.

Details on this clone: This sample includes further DNA sequences coding for the same CDR3. The rearrangement uses TRBV9 and TRBJ2-5, with TRBD2 matching 11 bases. With 1 base clipped from V and 5 bases from J, the junction kept 4 bases outside the gene matches. This CDR3 contains 15 residues. The V gene's germline CDR1 is SGDLS and CDR2 YYNGEE. CDR3 protein: CASSVSSGGRETQYF. The CDR3 DNA follows: TGTGCCAGCAGCGTATCTAGCGGGGGGAGGGAGACCCAGTACTTC.

The rearrangement links TRBV13 to TRBJ2-2, with 9 bases identical to TRBD2. Unmatched junction bases numbered 10, after V lost 3 bases and J lost 5 bases. The V gene's germline CDR1 is PRHDT and CDR2 FYEKMQ (reference sequence). The CDR3 runs 17 residues. The CDR3 here is CASSLIAGVLATGELFF. The CDR3 DNA follows: TGTGCCAGCAGCTTGATAGCGGGAGTTTTGGCGACCGGGGAGCTGTTTTTT.

The chain combines TRBV19 with TRBJ2-5; 8 bases are a match to TRBD1. The CDR3 contains 14 residues. The V segment lost 5 bases and the J segment 5 bases; nucleotides outside the gene matches: 7. CDR1 and CDR2 from the germline V gene are LNHDA and SQIVND (reference sequence). CDR3 loop: CASSWTGIGETQYF. The DNA of the CDR3 is TGTGCCAGTAGTTGGACAGGGATCGGCGAGACCCAGTACTTC. The whole variable domain, filled in from reference TRBV19 and TRBJ2-5, reads DGGITQSPKYLFRKEGQNVTLSCEQNLNHDAMYWYRQDPGQGLRLIYYSQIVNDFQKGDIAEGYSVSREKKESFPLTVTSAQKNPTAFYLCASSWTGIGETQYFGPGTRLLVL.

V gene TRBV9 combines with J gene TRBJ1-4; D unresolved. V was cut by 0 bases and J by 3 bases, with 12 bases left in between. CDR1 and CDR2 (germline): SGDLS, YYNGEE. The CDR3 has 16 amino acids. CDR3 sequence: CASSVGQAYPNEKLFF. CDR3 DNA: TGTGCCAGCAGCGTAGGTCAGGCCTATCCTAATGAAAAACTGTTTTTT.

The V and J genes are TRBV21-1 and TRBJ2-7; the table's D call, TRBD1, has no DNA check behind it. TRBV21-1 constitutes a pseudogene. The CDR3 is 15 amino acids. The CDR3 coding sequence is TGTGCCAGCAGCAAAGCTAGACAGGCTTCCTACGAGCAGTACGTC. Its protein product is CASSKARQASYEQYV.

The V call is TRBV6-2 or TRBV6-3, the J call TRBJ2-7; 7 positions match TRBD1. Germline assignment: CDR1 MNHEY and CDR2 SVGEGT. This CDR3 contains 18 residues. The J segment lost 1 base and the V segment lost 0 bases, leaving 12 bases of the junction unmatched. The CDR3 sequence: CASSYSRGGRASSYEQYF. CDR3 bases: TGTGCCAGCAGTTACTCCCGAGGGGGCAGGGCTTCATCCTACGAGCAGTACTTC.

The chain employs TRBV27 and TRBJ2-3; 9 positions match TRBD2. The CDR3 covers 13 residues. Germline V gene sequence: CDR1 MNHEY, CDR2 SMNVEV (reference sequence). V shed 6 bases, J shed 6 bases, and the junction held 4 bases outside the gene matches. The CDR3 is CASSPGLADTQYF. CDR3 bases: TGTGCCAGCAGCCCCGGACTAGCGGATACGCAGTATTTT.

CDR3 sequence reads: CASRLARKDWMSSPLHF. CDR3 sequence (DNA): TGTGCAAGTCGCTTAGCTCGTAAGGACTGGATGAGTTCACCCCTCCACTTT. This chain links TRBV12-2 with TRBJ1-6. TRBV12-2 is designated a pseudogene. This CDR3 region has 17 residues.

V and J are TRBV15 and TRBJ1-6; D might be TRBD1 (5 bases). Germline CDR1 and CDR2: LNHNV and YYDKDF (reference sequence). This CDR3 has 16 amino acids. Trimming took off 0 bases at V and 3 bases at J, with 9 bases between the two ends. The CDR3 DNA reads TGTGCCACCAGCAGAGAGGCAGGGTTCTATAATTCACCCCTCCACTTT. It yields the protein CATSREAGFYNSPLHF.

The gene calls are TRBV11-2 and TRBJ1-2, with unresolved D. Germline-derived CDR1 and CDR2 are SGHAT and FQNNGV. CDR3 length: 15 residues. The V and J ends lost 3 bases and 0 bases respectively, with 11 bases between them. The CDR3 loop reads CASSLRDRTNYGYTF. In nucleotides, the CDR3 is TGTGCCAGCAGCTTGCGGGATCGGACTAACTATGGCTACACCTTC.

The V gene is TRBV18, the J gene TRBJ1-1; the match to TRBD1 covers 7 bases. The CDR3 extends over 14 amino acids. From germline, CDR1 is KGHSH and CDR2 LQKENI. The V gene end was trimmed by 4 bases and the J gene end by 1 base; junction bases not matched to a gene: 3. CDR3 in DNA: TGTGCCAGCTCACTCGGGACAGAGAACACTGAAGCTTTCTTT. Its translation is CASSLGTENTEAFF.

The CDR3 region has the DNA TGTGCCAGCTGCGACAGGGGTGGAACTGAAGCTTTCTTT. It yields the protein CASCDRGGTEAFF. The chain couples TRBV12-3 or TRBV12-4 to TRBJ1-1; 8 bases align to TRBD1. V trimming: 8 bases; J trimming: 5 bases; junction bases outside the gene matches: 7. CDR3 length: 13 amino acids.

The chain has TRBV5-1 and TRBJ1-6; possible D gene TRBD1, 5 bases. Trimming shortened V by 2 bases and J by 3 bases, and 6 bases separated the two germline ends. The CDR3 covers 14 residues. Germline V gene data show CDR1 as SGHRS and CDR2 as YFSETQ. The CDR3 spells CASSLDSYNSPLHF. In nucleotides, the CDR3 is TGCGCCAGCAGCTTAGACAGCTATAATTCACCCCTCCACTTT.

About this clone: Other DNA sequences of this sample code for an identical CDR3. The rearrangement links TRBV7-3 to TRBJ2-1; the match to TRBD2 covers 9 bases. V was clipped by 2 bases and J by 5 bases; unmatched bases: 7. The germline CDR1 and CDR2 sequences are SGHTA and FQGTGA. The CDR3 extends over 16 amino acids. Here the CDR3 reads CASSLFALAGDNEQFF. CDR3 nucleotide sequence: TGTGCCAGCAGCTTATTCGCATTAGCGGGGGACAATGAGCAGTTCTTC.

This sequence joins TRBV25-1 and TRBJ2-1, with 8 nucleotides matching TRBD1. Germline V gives CDR1 MGHDK, CDR2 SYGVNS. The CDR3 runs to 16 residues. V dropped 5 bases and J dropped 3; count of bases not matched to a gene: 9. CDR3 protein: CASSPTDRGDYNEQFF. The DNA of the CDR3 is TGTGCCAGCAGTCCCACTGACAGGGGAGACTACAATGAGCAGTTCTTC.

The CDR3 protein is CATSRVQGSYGYTF. DNA of the CDR3: TGTGCCACCAGCAGAGTTCAGGGGTCCTATGGCTACACCTTC. The chain joins TRBV15 to TRBJ1-2, with D perhaps TRBD1 (6 bases). Trimming pared 1 base from V and 4 bases from J, leaving 10 bases between. CDR1 is LNHNV, CDR2 YYDKDF, per germline (reference sequence). The CDR3 extends over 14 amino acids. The full variable domain, in which reference TRBV15 and TRBJ1-2 provide the parts outside the CDR3, is DAMVIQNPRYQVTQFGKPVTLSCSQTLNHNVMYWYQQKSSQAPKLLFHYYDKDFNNEADTPDNFQSRRPNTSFCFLDIRSPGLGDTAMYLCATSRVQGSYGYTFGSGTRLTVV.

This clone has just one count. The chain recombines TRBV7-8 with TRBJ2-2, with TRBD1 identical over 7 bases. Losses at the gene ends were 5 bases for V and 4 bases for J; bases not matched to a gene: 10. Germline V gene sequence: CDR1 SGHVS, CDR2 FQNEAQ. The CDR3 is made up of 16 amino acids. In nucleotides, the CDR3 is TGTGCCAGCAGCGGACCGTCGACAGGGTTCACCGGGGAGCTGTTTTTT. Translated: CASSGPSTGFTGELFF.

The chain carries TRBV13 and TRBJ1-4, with 10 positions matching TRBD1. The CDR3 length is 15 residues. Losses at the gene ends were 5 bases for V and 5 bases for J; bases not matched to a gene: 5. Looked up from germline, CDR1 is PRHDT and CDR2 is FYEKMQ (reference sequence). The CDR3 coding sequence is TGTGCCAGCAGCCTTAGGACAGGGGGAAATGAAAAACTGTTTTTT. It codes for CASSLRTGGNEKLFF.

V gene TRBV6-2 or TRBV6-3 combines with J gene TRBJ2-2; D might be TRBD1 (6 bases). The CDR3 extends over 14 amino acids. Germline assignment: CDR1 MNHEY and CDR2 SVGEGT. The V and J ends lost 6 bases and 4 bases respectively, with 12 bases between them. CDR3 in DNA: TGTGCCAGCAGCCAATTGGGGGCCACCGGGGAGCTGTTTTTT. Translated, it gives CASSQLGATGELFF.

This clone has more than one count but fewer than ten. This chain connects TRBV5-1 to TRBJ1-2; D unclear. CDR3 length equals 11 residues. CDR1 and CDR2 from the germline V gene are SGHRS and YFSETQ. Trimming cost V 5 bases and J 3 bases, with 5 bases left between them. CDR3 nucleotides: TGCGCCAGCAGGTCGGACTATGGCTACACCTTC. Translating it yields CASRSDYGYTF. The whole variable domain, remainder taken from reference TRBV5-1 and TRBJ1-2, is KAGVTQTPRYLIKTRGQQVTLSCSPISGHRSVSWYQQTPGQGLQFLFEYFSETQRNKGNFPGRFSGRQFSNSRSEMNVSTLELGDSALYLCASRSDYGYTFGSGTRLTVV.

This chain joins TRBV19 and TRBJ2-5; TRBD2 might be the D (6 bases). The CDR3 runs 17 residues. CDR1 and CDR2 from the germline V gene are LNHDA and SQIVND (reference sequence). The germline V and J ends were trimmed by 10 bases and 0 bases, with 24 bases remaining between them. CDR3: CATPSAAPPGDQETQYF. The CDR3 DNA sequence: TGTGCCACCCCCAGTGCCGCCCCCCCGGGAGACCAAGAGACCCAGTACTTC.

V is TRBV7-3 and J is TRBJ2-1; TRBD2 is a possible D gene (5 bases). V lost 3 bases and J lost 0, with 12 bases in between. The CDR3 covers 16 residues. Germline values: CDR1 SGHTA, CDR2 FQGTGA. CDR3 region: CASSFSGSSSYNEQFF. CDR3 DNA sequence: TGTGCCAGCAGCTTTTCGGGGTCGAGCTCCTACAATGAGCAGTTCTTC.

This chain uses TRBV12-3 or TRBV12-4 with TRBJ2-1, with 7 positions matching TRBD1. J lost 8 bases, V lost 6 bases, and 7 bases had no gene match. The CDR3 extends over 13 amino acids. The CDR3: CASSPTGYHEQFF. The CDR3 coding sequence is TGTGCCAGCAGCCCGACAGGGTACCATGAGCAGTTCTTC.

The rearrangement links TRBV19 to TRBJ1-5, with 7 bases that match TRBD1. The germline V gene encodes CDR1 LNHDA and CDR2 SQIVND (reference sequence). This CDR3 spans 17 amino acids. Unmatched junction bases numbered 10, after V lost 4 bases and J lost 1 base. CDR3 loop: CASSKNRDSQSNQPQHF. The CDR3 region has the DNA TGTGCCAGTAGTAAAAACCGGGACAGTCAAAGCAATCAGCCCCAGCATTTT.

The rearrangement uses TRBV7-9 and TRBJ1-4; D is uncertain. Germline-derived CDR1 and CDR2 are SEHNR and FQNEAQ (reference sequence). Trimming removed 4 bases at V and 0 bases at J, with 9 bases between. This CDR3 has 15 amino acids. CDR3 bases: TGTGCCAGCAGCTCTGACCGGGCAACTAATGAAAAACTGTTTTTT. This sequence encodes CASSSDRATNEKLFF.

The chain employs TRBV5-4 and TRBJ2-7, with TRBD1 matching over 8 bases. The germline V gene encodes CDR1 SGHNT and CDR2 YYREEE (reference sequence). This CDR3 comprises 14 residues. The ends lost 2 bases at V and 4 bases at J; junction bases unmatched: 5. Here the CDR3 reads CASSFGQGVYEQYV. The CDR3 DNA is TGTGCCAGCAGCTTCGGACAGGGAGTTTACGAGCAGTACGTC.

This rearrangement joins TRBV6-5 to TRBJ2-7, with TRBD2 identical over 9 bases. Germline CDR1 MNHEY, CDR2 SVGAGI. The CDR3 length is 14 residues. V trimming: 7 bases; J trimming: 4 bases; junction bases outside the gene matches: 8. The CDR3 loop is CASTLSGSHYEQYF. Written as DNA, the CDR3 is TGTGCCAGCACCCTTAGCGGGAGCCATTACGAGCAGTACTTC.

The chain is built from TRBV5-1 and TRBJ2-2; tentatively, D is TRBD1 (6 bases). The V end was cut by 5 bases, the J end by 0 bases, with 8 bases between. The CDR3 loop spans 14 amino acids. CDR1 SGHRS and CDR2 YFSETQ come from the germline V gene. The CDR3 loop reads CASRGGPNTGELFF. The CDR3 nucleotides read TGCGCCAGCAGAGGGGGACCGAACACCGGGGAGCTGTTTTTT.